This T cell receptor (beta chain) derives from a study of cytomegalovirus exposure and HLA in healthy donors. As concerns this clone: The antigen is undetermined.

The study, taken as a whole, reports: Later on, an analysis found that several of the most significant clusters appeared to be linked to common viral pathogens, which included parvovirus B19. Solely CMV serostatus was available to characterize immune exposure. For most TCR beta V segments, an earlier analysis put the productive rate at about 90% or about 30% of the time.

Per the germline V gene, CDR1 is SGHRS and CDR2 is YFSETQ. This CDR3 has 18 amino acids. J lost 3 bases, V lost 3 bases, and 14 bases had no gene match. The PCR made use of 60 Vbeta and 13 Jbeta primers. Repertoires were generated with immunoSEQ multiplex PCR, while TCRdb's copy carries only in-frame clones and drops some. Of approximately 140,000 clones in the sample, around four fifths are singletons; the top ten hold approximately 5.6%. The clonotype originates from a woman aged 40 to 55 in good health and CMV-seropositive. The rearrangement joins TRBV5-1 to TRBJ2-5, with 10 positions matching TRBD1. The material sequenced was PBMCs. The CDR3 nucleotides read TGCGCCAGCAGCTGGATGCCGGGACAGGGGCGGGGGGAAGAGACCCAGTACTTC. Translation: CASSWMPGQGRGEETQYF. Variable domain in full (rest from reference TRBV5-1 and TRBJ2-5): KAGVTQTPRYLIKTRGQQVTLSCSPISGHRSVSWYQQTPGQGLQFLFEYFSETQRNKGNFPGRFSGRQFSNSRSEMNVSTLELGDSALYLCASSWMPGQGRGEETQYFGPGTRLLVL.